This T cell receptor (beta chain) was recovered during a study of T cell changes during pregnancy in multiple sclerosis. The table lists this clone with a few counts. The germline V gene encodes CDR1 SNHLY and CDR2 FYNNEI. V lost 9 bases to trimming and J lost 0 bases, with 8 bases between them. The CDR3 consists of 13 residues. The data were produced by immunoSEQ multiplex PCR, yet TCRdb's version contains in-frame clones alone and is incomplete. The table includes 45,000 to 60,000 clones, 85% to 90% detected once. The TCR sequence derives from a female donor with multiple sclerosis, enrolled in a pregnancy study. The chain recombines TRBV2 with TRBJ2-2; the D gene is possibly TRBD2 (6 bases). The source material was CD8+ T cells from peripheral blood mononuclear cells, sampled in the second trimester of pregnancy. In DNA, the CDR3 is TGTGCCAGAGGAGGGACGAACACCGGGGAGCTGTTTTTT. Its protein product is CARGGTNTGELFF. The full variable domain, with the rest looked up from reference TRBV2 and TRBJ2-2, is EPEVTQTPSHQVTQMGQEVILRCVPISNHLYFYWYRQILGQKVEFLVSFYNNEISEKSEIFDDQFSVERPDGSNFTLKIRSTKLEDSAMYFCARGGTNTGELFFGEGSRLTVL.